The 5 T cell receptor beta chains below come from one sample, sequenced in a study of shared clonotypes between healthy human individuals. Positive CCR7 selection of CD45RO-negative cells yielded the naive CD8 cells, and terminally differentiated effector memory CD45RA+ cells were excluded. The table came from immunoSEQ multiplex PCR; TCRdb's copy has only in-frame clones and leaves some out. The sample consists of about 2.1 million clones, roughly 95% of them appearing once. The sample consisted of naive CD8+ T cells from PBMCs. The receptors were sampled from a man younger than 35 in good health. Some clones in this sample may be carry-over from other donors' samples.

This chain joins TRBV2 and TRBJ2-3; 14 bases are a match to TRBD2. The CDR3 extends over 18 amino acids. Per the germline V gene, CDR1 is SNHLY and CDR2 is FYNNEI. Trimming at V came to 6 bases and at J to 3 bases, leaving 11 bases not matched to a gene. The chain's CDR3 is CASRMTSGRGSWTDTQYF. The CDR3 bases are TGTGCCAGCAGGATGACTAGCGGGAGGGGAAGTTGGACAGATACGCAGTATTTT. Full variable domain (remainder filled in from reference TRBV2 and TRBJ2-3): EPEVTQTPSHQVTQMGQEVILRCVPISNHLYFYWYRQILGQKVEFLVSFYNNEISEKSEIFDDQFSVERPDGSNFTLKIRSTKLEDSAMYFCASRMTSGRGSWTDTQYFGPGTRLTVL.

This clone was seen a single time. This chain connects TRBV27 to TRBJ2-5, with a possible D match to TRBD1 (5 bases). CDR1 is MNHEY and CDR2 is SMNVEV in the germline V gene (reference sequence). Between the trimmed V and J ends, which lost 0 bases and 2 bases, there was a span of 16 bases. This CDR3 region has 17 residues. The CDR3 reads CASSLSIMGPDQETQYF. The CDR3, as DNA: TGTGCCAGCAGTTTATCGATAATGGGGCCAGATCAAGAGACCCAGTACTTC.

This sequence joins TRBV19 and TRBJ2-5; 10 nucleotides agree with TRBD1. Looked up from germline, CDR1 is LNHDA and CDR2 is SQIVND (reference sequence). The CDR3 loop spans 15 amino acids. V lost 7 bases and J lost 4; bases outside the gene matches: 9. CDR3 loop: CASKSRDRGGETQYF. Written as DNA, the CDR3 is TGTGCCAGTAAATCCCGGGACAGGGGTGGAGAGACCCAGTACTTC.

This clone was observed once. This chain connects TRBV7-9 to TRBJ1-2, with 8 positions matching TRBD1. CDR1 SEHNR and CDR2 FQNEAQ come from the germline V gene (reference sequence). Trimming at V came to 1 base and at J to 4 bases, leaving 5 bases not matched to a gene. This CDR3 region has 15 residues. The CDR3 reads CASSLVGQVIYGYTF. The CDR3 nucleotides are TGTGCCAGCAGCTTAGTGGGACAGGTTATCTATGGCTACACCTTC.

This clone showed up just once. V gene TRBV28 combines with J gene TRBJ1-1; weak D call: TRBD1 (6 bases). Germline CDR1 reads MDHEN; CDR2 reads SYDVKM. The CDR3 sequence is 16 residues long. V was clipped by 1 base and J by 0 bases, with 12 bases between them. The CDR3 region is CASSLLAGAMNTEAFF. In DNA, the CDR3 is TGTGCCAGCAGTTTATTGGCAGGGGCAATGAACACTGAAGCTTTCTTT.